Presented here are 26 T cell receptor beta chains from one specimen sequenced in a study of T cell changes during pregnancy in multiple sclerosis. Some clones are missing from TCRdb's copy, which holds only in-frame ones; the method was immunoSEQ multiplex PCR. The profile covers about 75,000 clones, with about 90% appearing a single time and approximately 0.97% taken by the ten largest. This specimen consisted of peripheral blood, obtained in the first trimester of pregnancy. The receptors stem from a female donor in good health, enrolled as a control in a pregnancy study.

In nucleotides, the CDR3 is TGTGCCAGCAGCTCCAACCAGGGCAATGAGCAGTTCTTC. Its translation is CASSSNQGNEQFF. This chain joins TRBV7-7 and TRBJ2-1; possibly TRBD1 for D (5 bases). The CDR3 is made up of 13 amino acids. The V end lost 4 bases, the J end lost 6 bases, and 10 bases lay between the germline ends. Germline CDR1 reads SSHAT; CDR2 reads FNYEAQ (reference sequence).

The rearrangement uses TRBV7-6 and TRBJ1-1, with 7 bases that match TRBD1. V was pared by 0 bases and J by 2 bases, with 9 bases of the junction left unmatched. CDR3 size: 17 residues. Germline V CDR1 and CDR2: SGHVS, FNYEAQ. The CDR3 DNA sequence: TGTGCCAGCAGCTTAGCGGCGGGACAGCCACCCAACACTGAAGCTTTCTTT. Protein sequence: CASSLAAGQPPNTEAFF. Variable domain in full (rest from reference TRBV7-6 and TRBJ1-1): GAGVSQSPRYKVTKRGQDVALRCDPISGHVSLYWYRQALGQGPEFLTYFNYEAQQDKSGLPNDRFSAERPEGSISTLTIQRTEQRDSAMYRCASSLAAGQPPNTEAFFGQGTRLTVV.

The chain carries TRBV10-2 and TRBJ1-2; 7 bases line up with TRBD1. Germline-derived CDR1 and CDR2 are WSHSY and SAAADI. After removal of 6 bases from V and 2 bases from J, the junction contained 9 bases not matched to a gene. The CDR3 length is 15 residues. Here the CDR3 reads CASRGRQGLNYGYTF. The CDR3 DNA reads as TGCGCCAGCAGAGGGAGACAGGGCCTCAACTATGGCTACACCTTC.

This clone appeared a single time. The chain carries TRBV28 and TRBJ2-5; D is undetermined. Per germline, CDR1 MDHEN and CDR2 SYDVKM. The CDR3 contains 14 residues. Trimming left V 8 bases short and J 4 bases short, with 17 bases between. CDR3 coding DNA: TGTGCCAGCTCCCCGAGTCTAACGGGAGAGACCCAGTACTTC. Residues: CASSPSLTGETQYF.

The J gene is TRBJ1-5, the V gene TRBV6-6, with D tentatively TRBD1 (5 bases). Trimming left V 7 bases short and J 1 base short, with 11 bases between. Germline-derived CDR1 and CDR2 are MNHNY and SVGAGI (reference sequence). This CDR3 region has 14 residues. CDR3 loop: CASTRSGSNQPQHF. CDR3 nucleotide sequence: TGTGCCAGCACCCGTTCAGGGAGCAATCAGCCCCAGCATTTT.

The chain employs TRBV2 and TRBJ2-5, with 10 bases aligning to TRBD2. The CDR3 loop spans 15 amino acids. The germline V gene encodes CDR1 SNHLY and CDR2 FYNNEI. With 6 bases clipped from V and 5 bases from J, the junction kept 9 bases outside the gene matches. This chain's CDR3 is CASRLLAGVLETQYF. For the CDR3, the DNA is TGTGCCAGCAGGCTGCTAGCGGGGGTTTTGGAGACCCAGTACTTC.

This rearrangement joins TRBV7-8 to TRBJ1-5; the D gene is possibly TRBD1 (6 bases). V lost 0 bases, J lost 7 bases, and 10 bases lay in between. This CDR3 has 14 residues. Germline lookup yields CDR1 SGHVS and CDR2 FQNEAQ. The CDR3 protein is CASSLAGQFQPQHF. The CDR3 nucleotides read TGTGCCAGCAGCTTAGCCGGACAGTTCCAGCCCCAGCATTTT. Full variable domain (outside the CDR3, taken from reference TRBV7-8 and TRBJ1-5): GAGVSQSPRYKVAKRGQDVALRCDPISGHVSLFWYQQALGQGPEFLTYFQNEAQLDKSGLPSDRFFAERPEGSVSTLKIQRTQQEDSAVYLCASSLAGQFQPQHFGDGTRLSIL.

The gene calls are TRBV10-3 and TRBJ2-1; 7 nucleotides align to TRBD2. Germline assignment: CDR1 ENHRY and CDR2 SYGVKD. CDR3 size: 14 residues. Trimming at V came to 5 bases and at J to 8 bases, leaving 9 bases not matched to a gene. This CDR3 is CAISPQTSTYEQFF. DNA for the CDR3: TGTGCCATCAGTCCACAGACTAGCACCTATGAGCAGTTCTTC.

This chain links TRBV5-1 with TRBJ2-1; 13 bases fit TRBD2. CDR3 length equals 19 residues. Germline V lookup: CDR1 SGHRS, CDR2 YFSETQ. Germline trimming cut 4 bases from V and 0 bases from J; bases unmatched to any gene: 10. CDR3 protein: CASSPGLAGRTASYNEQFF. CDR3 DNA sequence: TGCGCCAGCAGCCCGGGACTAGCGGGGCGAACCGCCTCCTACAATGAGCAGTTCTTC.

This chain uses TRBV9 with TRBJ2-1, with 11 nucleotides matching TRBD2. Trimming took 0 bases from V and 4 from J; bases not matched to a gene: 3. This CDR3 has 16 amino acids. Germline values: CDR1 SGDLS, CDR2 YYNGEE. CDR3 residues: CASSVASSGRYNEQFF. The CDR3 DNA reads TGTGCCAGCAGCGTAGCATCTAGCGGGAGGTACAATGAGCAGTTCTTC. Full variable domain (outside the CDR3, taken from reference TRBV9 and TRBJ2-1): DSGVTQTPKHLITATGQRVTLRCSPRSGDLSVYWYQQSLDQGLQFLIQYYNGEERAKGNILERFSAQQFPDLHSELNLSSLELGDSALYFCASSVASSGRYNEQFFGPGTRLTVL.

This clone was seen just once. CDR3 coding DNA: TGTGCCAGCTCACTAACCTCTTTTTCCGGGGGGACTAATTCACCCCTCCACTTT. Its protein is CASSLTSFSGGTNSPLHF. The chain uses TRBV18 and TRBJ1-6, with D perhaps matching TRBD1 (5 bases). Trimming pared 4 bases from V and 6 bases from J, leaving 22 bases between. Germline CDR1 KGHSH, CDR2 LQKENI. The CDR3 totals 18 residues. Combining the CDR3 with reference TRBV18 and TRBJ1-6 gives the whole variable domain NAGVMQNPRHLVRRRGQEARLRCSPMKGHSHVYWYRQLPEEGLKFMVYLQKENIIDESGMPKERFSAEFPKEGPSILRIQQVVRGDSAAYFCASSLTSFSGGTNSPLHFGNGTRLTVT.

This chain joins TRBV7-8 and TRBJ2-7; 9 bases map to TRBD1. This CDR3 contains 15 residues. CDR1 and CDR2 from the germline V gene are SGHVS and FQNEAQ. V lost 3 bases and J lost 4; bases outside the gene matches: 7. The CDR3 reads CASSLGSGQGYEQYF. The CDR3 DNA is TGTGCCAGCAGCTTGGGTTCGGGACAGGGATACGAGCAGTACTTC.

The chain carries TRBV18 and TRBJ2-2; 14 bases match TRBD2. Losses at the gene ends were 4 bases for V and 6 bases for J; bases not matched to a gene: 10. CDR3 length equals 18 residues. CDR1 and CDR2 from the germline V gene are KGHSH and LQKENI. This chain's CDR3 is CASSQPGLAGELAGELFF. The CDR3 DNA reads as TGTGCCAGCTCACAACCGGGACTAGCGGGAGAGTTGGCCGGGGAGCTGTTTTTT.

The chain has TRBV6-6 and TRBJ2-3, with a tentative D call TRBD2 (5 bases). The CDR3 loop spans 16 amino acids. Trimming shortened V by 8 bases and J by 1 base, and 19 bases separated the two germline ends. Per the germline V gene, CDR1 is MNHNY and CDR2 is SVGAGI (reference sequence). This CDR3 is CASGNRTRFRTDTQYF. The CDR3 DNA reads as TGTGCCAGCGGGAACAGAACTAGATTCCGCACAGATACGCAGTATTTT.

This chain uses TRBV9 with TRBJ1-1; 7 nucleotides agree with TRBD1. Germline V gene data show CDR1 as SGDLS and CDR2 as YYNGEE. This CDR3 comprises 14 residues. V dropped 4 bases and J dropped 3; count of bases not matched to a gene: 6. The CDR3 sequence is CASSSTGWDTEAFF. The CDR3 nucleotides are TGTGCCAGCAGCTCGACAGGGTGGGACACTGAAGCTTTCTTT. Supplemented by reference TRBV9 and TRBJ1-1, the full variable domain reads DSGVTQTPKHLITATGQRVTLRCSPRSGDLSVYWYQQSLDQGLQFLIQYYNGEERAKGNILERFSAQQFPDLHSELNLSSLELGDSALYFCASSSTGWDTEAFFGQGTRLTVV.

The count of this clone is one. The genes are TRBV30 and TRBJ2-7; 9 bases are shared with TRBD2. CDR1 is GTSNPN and CDR2 is SVGIG in the germline V gene (reference sequence). The CDR3 covers 15 residues. The V and J ends lost 2 bases and 1 base, in that order; junction bases with no gene match: 6. CDR3 coding DNA: TGTGCCTGGAGTCCGTTAGCGGGAGTGTCCTACGAGCAGTACTTC. Amino acid sequence: CAWSPLAGVSYEQYF.

In nucleotides, the CDR3 is TGTGCCAGCAGCGTAGAGACTAGCGGGAGGGGCGCGAACACCGGGGAGCTGTTTTTT. Protein sequence: CASSVETSGRGANTGELFF. The chain carries TRBV9 and TRBJ2-2; 14 bases agree with TRBD2. The CDR3 has 19 residues. Germline-derived CDR1 and CDR2 are SGDLS and YYNGEE. V shed 0 bases, J shed 0 bases, and the junction held 4 bases outside the gene matches.

The chain combines TRBV5-8 with TRBJ1-1, with D possibly being TRBD1 (5 bases). There are 13 residues in the CDR3. Deletions cut 0 bases from V and 6 bases from J, with 9 bases between. In germline, CDR1 is SGHTS, CDR2 YDEGEE. The DNA of the CDR3 is TGTGCCAGCAGCTTGGCCGCGGGGGCTGAAGCTTTCTTT. It yields the protein CASSLAAGAEAFF.

The rearrangement joins TRBV28 to TRBJ1-5, with D tentatively TRBD1 (5 bases). This CDR3 is 15 amino acids long. V lost 2 bases, J lost 2 bases, and 10 bases lay in between. Germline CDR1 MDHEN, CDR2 SYDVKM. CDR3 DNA: TGTGCCAGCAGTTTACGGGGGAGTCGCAATCAGCCCCAGCATTTT. Its translation is CASSLRGSRNQPQHF.

The rearrangement links TRBV6-5 to TRBJ2-7; possibly TRBD1 for D (6 bases). The V end lost 2 bases, the J end lost 7 bases, and 15 bases lay between the germline ends. The germline V gene has CDR1 MNHEY and CDR2 SVGAGI. The CDR3 loop spans 14 amino acids. The CDR3 DNA is TGTGCCAGCAGTTACGGGGGCGGTTCCTCTGAGCAGTACTTC. Translation: CASSYGGGSSEQYF.

DNA for the CDR3: TGTGCCAGCAGTCTTAAGGGGGCCGGCTATGGCTACACCTTC. Encoded protein: CASSLKGAGYGYTF. The rearrangement joins TRBV7-2 to TRBJ1-2, with TRBD1 matching 7 bases. Unmatched junction bases numbered 8, after V lost 6 bases and J lost 4 bases. Germline V lookup: CDR1 SGHTA, CDR2 FQGNSA. CDR3 length equals 14 residues.

This clone has only a few counts. This rearrangement joins TRBV7-2 to TRBJ1-1, with D possibly TRBD1 on 5 matching bases. V lost 0 bases and J lost 5, with 13 bases in between. The CDR3 runs to 15 residues. CDR1 and CDR2 from the germline V gene are SGHTA and FQGNSA. The CDR3 DNA sequence: TGTGCCAGCAGCTTAGCGGGCAGGGTGGGTACTGAAGCTTTCTTT. As protein: CASSLAGRVGTEAFF.

The chain combines TRBV19 with TRBJ2-1, with TRBD2 matching 7 bases. There are 14 residues in the CDR3. The germline gives CDR1 LNHDA, CDR2 SQIVND (reference sequence). With 5 bases clipped from V and 1 base from J, the junction kept 2 bases outside the gene matches. DNA for the CDR3: TGTGCCAGTAGTCCGGGAGGATCCTACAATGAGCAGTTCTTC. It specifies CASSPGGSYNEQFF.

The J gene is TRBJ2-1, the V gene TRBV18; 12 nucleotides line up with TRBD2. Trimming took 3 bases from V and 12 from J; bases not matched to a gene: 12. The CDR3 sequence is 16 residues long. Germline CDR1 reads KGHSH; CDR2 reads LQKENI. The chain's CDR3 is CASSPAPGLAGLGQFF. The CDR3 DNA sequence: TGTGCCAGCTCACCGGCTCCGGGACTAGCGGGCCTTGGGCAGTTCTTC. The full variable domain, rest sourced from reference TRBV18 and TRBJ2-1, is NAGVMQNPRHLVRRRGQEARLRCSPMKGHSHVYWYRQLPEEGLKFMVYLQKENIIDESGMPKERFSAEFPKEGPSILRIQQVVRGDSAAYFCASSPAPGLAGLGQFFGPGTRLTVL.

The gene calls are TRBV5-5 and TRBJ1-5; D is possibly TRBD1 (5 bases). Germline CDR1 is SGHKS and CDR2 is YYEKEE (reference sequence). The CDR3 covers 14 residues. Trimming removed 4 bases from V and 5 bases from J, with 13 bases in between. The CDR3 here is CASSGALVDQPQHF. The CDR3 coding sequence is TGTGCCAGCAGCGGGGCTTTGGTGGATCAGCCCCAGCATTTT.

This sequence joins TRBV6-1 and TRBJ1-1, with D unclear. Germline CDR1 reads MNHNS; CDR2 reads SASEGT. Trimming removed 5 bases from V and 1 base from J, with 5 bases in between. The CDR3 covers 12 residues. The CDR3 coding sequence is TGTGCCAGCAGTCCAGGGAACACTGAAGCTTTCTTT. Amino acid sequence: CASSPGNTEAFF.